A selection of T cell receptor beta chains follows, all from one sample in a study of technical replicates of blood from a handful of donors. Libraries were prepared by immunoSEQ multiplex PCR; TCRdb keeps only in-frame clonotypes and omits some of them. Counted here are tens of thousands of clones, 85% to 95% occurring once; the ten biggest clones make up roughly 0.25%. The sample taken for sequencing was T cells isolated from PBMCs. The receptors here all came from a human donor in good health. Each CDR3 is given with its conserved first and last residue. D genes are given only for firm matches. Size tells how often a clone was seen (once, few, many) or the class of an expanded clone, and some rows leave it out.

cdr3_length j_call clone_size v_call d_call cdr3_nt cdr3_aa
16 TRBJ2-7 once TRBV28 NA TGTGCCAGCAGTTTTGCGTCGGCAGGCTCCTCCTACGAGCAGTACTTC CASSFASAGSSYEQYF
14 TRBJ1-2 once TRBV7-9 TRBD1 TGTGCCAGCAGCTTAGGGGACAGTGGCTATGGCTACACCTTC CASSLGDSGYGYTF
17 TRBJ2-5 NA TRBV30 NA TGTGCCTGGAGTAGCCATACAGGGATGGAGTACCAAGAGACCCAGTACTTC CAWSSHTGMEYQETQYF
15 TRBJ2-1 NA TRBV5-1 NA TGCGCCAGCAGCCCCCAAACGAGCTCCTACAATGAGCAGTTCTTC CASSPQTSSYNEQFF
16 TRBJ2-3 NA TRBV6-6 NA TGTGCCAGCAGTTACAGGGGGACCACTAGCACAGATACGCAGTATTTT CASSYRGTTSTDTQYF
12 TRBJ2-7 NA TRBV7-9 NA TGTGCCAGCAGCTTCAGCTCCTACGAGCAGTACTTC CASSFSSYEQYF
16 TRBJ2-7 NA TRBV6-1 NA TGTGCCAGCAGTGAATTCTTGGTAAGAGCAGGGGACGAGCAGTACTTC CASSEFLVRAGDEQYF
16 TRBJ2-7 NA TRBV10-3 NA TGTGCCATCAGTGGGACCTCTCGAAGGGGGTTCTACGAGCAGTACTTC CAISGTSRRGFYEQYF
16 TRBJ1-1 NA TRBV18 TRBD1 TGTGCCAGCTCACCTTCCCCTGGTAGACAGGGGGCTCCAGCTTTCTTT CASSPSPGRQGAPAFF
15 TRBJ1-5 NA TRBV2 NA TGTGCCAGCAGTGAAGAGGCCAGGGACAATCAGCCCCAGCATTTT CASSEEARDNQPQHF
17 TRBJ2-6 NA TRBV6-1 NA TGTGCCAGCAGTGAAGTGTACCAGGCGACTGGGGCCAACGTCCTGACTTTC CASSEVYQATGANVLTF
20 TRBJ1-3 NA TRBV2 NA TGTGCCAGCTTTTTTATCCGGGACATATCATCAATCCACTCTGGAAACACCATATATTTT CASFFIRDISSIHSGNTIYF
16 TRBJ2-1 NA TRBV7-2 TRBD2 TGTGCCAGCAGCTTAGAAATAGGGACTAGCGGGATTGAGCAGTTCTTC CASSLEIGTSGIEQFF
14 TRBJ1-2 NA TRBV6-5 NA TGTGCCAGCAGTTACTCGCTTCGGGGGAGCGGCTACACCTTC CASSYSLRGSGYTF
14 TRBJ2-2 NA TRBV2 TRBD1 TGTGCCAGCTTTCTGGGACAGGCCCCCGGGGAGCTGTTTTTT CASFLGQAPGELFF
16 TRBJ2-1 NA TRBV10-2 TRBD2 TGCGCCAGCAGTGAGTCAGTTCAGCGGGGGGGGGATGAGCAGTTCTTC CASSESVQRGGDEQFF
15 TRBJ2-7 NA TRBV10-1 TRBD2 TGCGCCAGCAGTGAAGGGACTAGCGGGACCGACGAGCAGTACTTC CASSEGTSGTDEQYF
14 TRBJ1-1 NA TRBV27 NA TGTGCCAGCAGTCTAGAGGGTCCATACACTGAAGCTTTCTTT CASSLEGPYTEAFF
13 TRBJ2-2 NA TRBV19 TRBD2 TGTGCCAGTAGGGGGGGGTTGGACGGGGAGCTGTTTTTT CASRGGLDGELFF
16 TRBJ2-5 NA TRBV6-6 NA TGTGCCAGCAGTTACGCGAGGGACACATCGGGGGAGACCCAGTACTTC CASSYARDTSGETQYF
12 TRBJ2-7 NA TRBV13 NA TGTGCCAGCAGCCTAGGATACTACGAGCAGTACTTC CASSLGYYEQYF
13 TRBJ2-1 NA TRBV10-3 NA TGTGCCATCAGTACTACAGGGATCAATGAGCAGTTCTTC CAISTTGINEQFF
11 TRBJ2-3 NA TRBV7-9 NA TGTGCCAGCAGCTGGACAAGTACGCAGTATTTT CASSWTSTQYF
21 TRBJ2-5 NA TRBV21-1 NA TGTGCCAGCAGCAAAGTGCTAGCGGGAGGGCCTTTCATGCGGGTGTCAGAGACCCAGTACTTC CASSKVLAGGPFMRVSETQYF
13 TRBJ2-3 once TRBV6-6 NA TGTGCCAGCAGTTACTACAGTACAGATACGCAGTATTTT CASSYYSTDTQYF
13 TRBJ2-5 NA TRBV29-1 TRBD1 TGCAGCGTTGGGACAGGGGACCAAGAGACCCAGTACTTC CSVGTGDQETQYF
14 TRBJ1-6 NA TRBV5-1 TRBD1 TGCGCCAGCAGCTCGGGACAGGGGGGTTCACCCCTCCACTTT CASSSGQGGSPLHF
13 TRBJ2-4 NA TRBV25-1 NA TGTGCCAGCAGTGAAGGTGGCCTAAACATTCAGTACTTC CASSEGGLNIQYF
14 TRBJ2-7 NA TRBV7-6 TRBD1 TGTGCCAGCAGCCCGCGACAGGGGGTTTCCGAGCAGTACTTC CASSPRQGVSEQYF
13 TRBJ2-5 NA TRBV19 NA TGTGCCAGTACCCCACGGGGCCAAGAGACCCAGTACTTC CASTPRGQETQYF
15 TRBJ1-2 NA TRBV7-8 TRBD1 TGTGCCAGCAGCGGGGCCAGGGGGCCGGCCTATGGCTACACCTTC CASSGARGPAYGYTF
17 TRBJ2-7 NA TRBV6-1 NA TGTGCCAGCAGTGAAAGGGCCCCGGCGGGTTTCACCTACGAGCAGTACTTC CASSERAPAGFTYEQYF
18 TRBJ2-5 NA TRBV15 TRBD2 TGTGCCACCAGCAGACTTCGTGGGCTAGCGGGAGGGGGTGAGACCCAGTACTTC CATSRLRGLAGGGETQYF